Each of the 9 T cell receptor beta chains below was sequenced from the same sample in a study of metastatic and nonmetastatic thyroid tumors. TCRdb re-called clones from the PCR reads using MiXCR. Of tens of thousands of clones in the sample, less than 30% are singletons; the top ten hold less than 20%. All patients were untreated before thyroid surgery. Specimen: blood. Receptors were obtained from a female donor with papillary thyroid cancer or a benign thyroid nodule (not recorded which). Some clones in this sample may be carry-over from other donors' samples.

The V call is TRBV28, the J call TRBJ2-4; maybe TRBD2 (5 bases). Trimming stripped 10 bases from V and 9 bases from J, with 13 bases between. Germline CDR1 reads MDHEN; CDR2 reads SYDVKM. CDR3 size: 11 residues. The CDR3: CATEAAGIQYF. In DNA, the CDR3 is TGTGCCACCGAAGCGGCCGGCATTCAGTACTTC.

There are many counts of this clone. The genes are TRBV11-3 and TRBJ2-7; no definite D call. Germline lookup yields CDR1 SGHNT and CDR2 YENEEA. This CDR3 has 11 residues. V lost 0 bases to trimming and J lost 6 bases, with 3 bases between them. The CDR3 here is CASSLDGEQYF. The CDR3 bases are TGTGCCAGCAGCTTAGATGGCGAGCAGTACTTC.

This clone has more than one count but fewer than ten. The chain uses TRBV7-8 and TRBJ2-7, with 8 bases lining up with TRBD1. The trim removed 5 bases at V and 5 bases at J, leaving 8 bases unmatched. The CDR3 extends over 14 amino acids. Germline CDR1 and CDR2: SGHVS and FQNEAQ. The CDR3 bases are TGTGCCAGCAGCGCCGACAGGGGTCCCGACGAGCAGTACTTC. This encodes CASSADRGPDEQYF.

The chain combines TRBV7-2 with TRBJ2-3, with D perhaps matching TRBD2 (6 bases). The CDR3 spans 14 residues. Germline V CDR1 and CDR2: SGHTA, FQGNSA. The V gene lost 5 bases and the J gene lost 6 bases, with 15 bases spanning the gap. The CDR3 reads CASSRDSMKDTQYF. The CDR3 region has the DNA TGTGCCAGCAGCCGGGACTCCATGAAGGATACGCAGTATTTT.

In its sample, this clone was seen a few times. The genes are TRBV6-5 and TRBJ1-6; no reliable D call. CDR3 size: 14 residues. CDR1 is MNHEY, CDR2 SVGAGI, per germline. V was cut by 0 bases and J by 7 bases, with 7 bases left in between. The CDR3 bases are TGTGCCAGCAGTTACTCCCAAGGGAATTCACCCCTCCACTTT. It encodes CASSYSQGNSPLHF.

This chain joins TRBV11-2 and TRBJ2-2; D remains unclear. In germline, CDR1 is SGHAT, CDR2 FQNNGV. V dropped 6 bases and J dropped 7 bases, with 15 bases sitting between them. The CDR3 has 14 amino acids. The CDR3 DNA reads TGTGCCAGCAGTTCTACATGGGTGGACGGGGAGCTGTTTTTT. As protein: CASSSTWVDGELFF.

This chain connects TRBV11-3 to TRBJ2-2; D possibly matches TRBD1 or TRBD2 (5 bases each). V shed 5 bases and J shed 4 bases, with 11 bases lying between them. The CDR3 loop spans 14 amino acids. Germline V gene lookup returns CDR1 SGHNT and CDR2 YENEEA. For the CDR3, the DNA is TGTGCCAGCAGCCGGGACGGCCCCACCGGGGAGCTGTTTTTT. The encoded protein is CASSRDGPTGELFF.

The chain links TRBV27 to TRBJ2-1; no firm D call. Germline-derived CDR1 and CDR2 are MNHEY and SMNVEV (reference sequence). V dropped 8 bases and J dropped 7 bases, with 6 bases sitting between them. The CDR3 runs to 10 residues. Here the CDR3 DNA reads TGTGCCAGCGGATATAATGAGCAGTTCTTC. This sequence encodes CASGYNEQFF.

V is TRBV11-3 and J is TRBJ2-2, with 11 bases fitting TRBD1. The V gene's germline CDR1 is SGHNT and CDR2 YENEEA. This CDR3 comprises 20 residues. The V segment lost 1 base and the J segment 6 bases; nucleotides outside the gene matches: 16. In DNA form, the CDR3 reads TGTGCCAGCAGCTTAGTTTTTCATTTCGTCGGGACAGGGGGTGCCGGGGAGCTGTTTTTT. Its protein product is CASSLVFHFVGTGGAGELFF.